The 28 T cell receptor beta chains below come from one sample, sequenced in a study of CD8+ T cells in alopecia areata. Isolated RNA was reverse transcribed into cDNA used as the sequencing template. Clones were sequenced by immunoSEQ multiplex PCR, and TCRdb holds only the in-frame ones, with some missing. The sample carries fewer than 250,000 clones, approximately 61% recorded once. The sample here was CD4+ T cells sorted from blood, taken at week 0. The source is a human donor with alopecia areata.

The chain employs TRBV27 and TRBJ2-7; unclear D gene. Germline CDR1 MNHEY, CDR2 SMNVEV (reference sequence). V gave up 2 bases and J gave up 4 bases, with 18 bases separating them. The CDR3 is made up of 16 amino acids. The CDR3 region is CASSLQLFGRPYEQYF. In DNA form, the CDR3 reads TGTGCCAGCAGTTTACAGCTATTCGGTCGACCATACGAGCAGTACTTC.

This chain links TRBV6-5 with TRBJ2-1; D possibly corresponds to TRBD1 (6 bases). Germline V lookup: CDR1 MNHEY, CDR2 SVGAGI. CDR3 length: 13 amino acids. Trimming shortened V by 4 bases and J by 6 bases, and 10 bases separated the two germline ends. CDR3 nucleotides: TGTGCCAGCAGTTCCCGGGACACCAATGAGCAGTTCTTC. Amino acid sequence: CASSSRDTNEQFF.

CDR3 in amino acids: CASSPGSGDTDTQYF. The CDR3 nucleotides are TGTGCCAGCAGCCCGGGGAGCGGGGACACAGATACGCAGTATTTT. J is TRBJ2-3 and V is TRBV7-3, with TRBD2 matching over 7 bases. The CDR3 is 15 amino acids. CDR1 and CDR2 from the germline V gene are SGHTA and FQGTGA. Unmatched junction bases numbered 7, after V lost 5 bases and J lost 2 bases.

The chain has TRBV28 and TRBJ2-7; unclear D gene. Trimming shortened V by 8 bases and J by 3 bases, and 5 bases separated the two germline ends. CDR1 MDHEN and CDR2 SYDVKM come from the germline V gene. The CDR3 runs 10 residues. CDR3 in amino acids: CASSDYEQYF. The CDR3 coding sequence is TGTGCCAGCTCCGACTACGAGCAGTACTTC.

The chain uses TRBV29-1 and TRBJ2-5, with TRBD2 matching 7 bases. With 3 bases clipped from V and 4 bases from J, the junction kept 5 bases outside the gene matches. The CDR3 covers 13 residues. The germline gives CDR1 SQVTM, CDR2 ANQGSEA. The CDR3 region has the DNA TGCAGCGTTGATTCGGGGGAGGGAGAGACCCAGTACTTC. It codes for CSVDSGEGETQYF.

The chain carries TRBV6-5 and TRBJ2-1; D may be TRBD2 (6 bases). V gave up 1 base and J gave up 6 bases, with 10 bases separating them. CDR3 length equals 14 residues. Germline loops: CDR1 MNHEY, CDR2 SVGAGI. This CDR3 reads CASSYLGGGNEQFF. The DNA for the CDR3 is TGTGCCAGCAGTTACTTGGGGGGTGGCAATGAGCAGTTCTTC.

Only a few counts were recorded for this clone. The chain is built from TRBV30 and TRBJ2-3; D may match TRBD1 or TRBD2 (5 bases each). V lost 4 bases, J lost 5 bases, and 19 bases lay in between. The V gene's germline CDR1 is GTSNPN and CDR2 SVGIG (reference sequence). The CDR3 is made up of 15 amino acids. The CDR3 reads CAWNSNSARGDTQYF. Written as DNA, the CDR3 is TGTGCCTGGAACAGTAATAGCGCAAGGGGAGATACGCAGTATTTT.

Of note for this clone: Other DNA sequences in the sample encode the same CDR3. J is TRBJ1-2 and V is TRBV5-1; 7 bases map to TRBD1. Germline V lookup: CDR1 SGHRS, CDR2 YFSETQ. Trimming removed 0 bases from V and 8 bases from J; junction bases left unmatched: 4. The CDR3 loop spans 13 amino acids. The CDR3 reads CASSLDRGWGYTF. DNA for the CDR3: TGCGCCAGCAGCTTGGACAGGGGATGGGGCTACACCTTC.

As regards this clone: The sample carries other DNA sequences with the same CDR3. This chain joins TRBV5-1 and TRBJ1-6, with D unresolved. CDR3 length: 13 residues. Germline V gene data show CDR1 as SGHRS and CDR2 as YFSETQ. V lost 0 bases, J lost 7 bases, and 5 bases lay in between. The CDR3 nucleotides read TGCGCCAGCAGCTTGGGCGGGAATTCACCCCTCCACTTT. Translation: CASSLGGNSPLHF.

The rearrangement joins TRBV25-1 to TRBJ2-1, with D perhaps matching TRBD1 or TRBD2 (5 bases each). Germline V gives CDR1 MGHDK, CDR2 SYGVNS. V shed 0 bases and J shed 9 bases, with 24 bases lying between them. The CDR3 contains 18 residues. CDR3 region: CASSEYRGVPGPSTEQFF. Written as DNA, the CDR3 is TGTGCCAGCAGTGAATACCGGGGAGTACCGGGACCGTCTACTGAGCAGTTCTTC.

The chain has TRBV6-5 and TRBJ2-7; a weak D match, TRBD1 (7 bases). Germline V lookup: CDR1 MNHEY, CDR2 SVGAGI. V lost 4 bases and J lost 0, with 13 bases in between. The CDR3 covers 15 residues. The CDR3 sequence is CASSSSQGGSYEQYF. The CDR3 nucleotides are TGTGCCAGCAGTTCCTCGCAGGGGGGCTCCTACGAGCAGTACTTC.

This chain links TRBV6-5 with TRBJ1-1; D gene ambiguous. Trimming removed 4 bases from V and 3 bases from J, with 9 bases in between. The CDR3 totals 13 residues. Per germline, CDR1 MNHEY and CDR2 SVGAGI. CDR3 amino acids: CASSLGGDTEAFF. In nucleotides, the CDR3 is TGTGCCAGCAGTTTAGGAGGCGACACTGAAGCTTTCTTT.

There are a few counts of this clone. The J gene is TRBJ2-3, the V gene TRBV11-2; 7 nucleotides line up with TRBD2. After removal of 5 bases from V and 5 bases from J, the junction contained 13 bases not matched to a gene. Germline V gene sequence: CDR1 SGHAT, CDR2 FQNNGV. The CDR3 is made up of 16 amino acids. CDR3 residues: CASSPLGGRAVDTQYF. CDR3 nucleotides: TGTGCCAGCAGCCCCCTGGGAGGGAGGGCCGTAGATACGCAGTATTTT.

The chain employs TRBV19 and TRBJ1-1; 8 nucleotides align to TRBD1. This CDR3 has 15 amino acids. Germline V lookup: CDR1 LNHDA, CDR2 SQIVND (reference sequence). Trimming removed 5 bases from V and 1 base from J; junction bases left unmatched: 6. The CDR3 loop reads CASSDGRGRNTEAFF. The CDR3 bases are TGTGCCAGTAGTGATGGCAGGGGGCGGAACACTGAAGCTTTCTTT.

The chain couples TRBV5-1 to TRBJ2-6; no clear D gene. The CDR3 is 14 residues long. Germline V gene lookup returns CDR1 SGHRS and CDR2 YFSETQ. V was trimmed by 0 bases and J by 6 bases, leaving 7 bases between them. The CDR3 here is CASSLEPTANVLTF. In DNA form, the CDR3 reads TGCGCCAGCAGCTTGGAGCCCACGGCCAACGTCCTGACTTTC.

The CDR3 DNA is TGTGCCAGCAGTCCACTCGGACAGGTCGCTAGGAGCAATCAGCCCCAGCATTTT. This sequence encodes CASSPLGQVARSNQPQHF. The chain carries TRBV27 and TRBJ1-5; 7 positions match TRBD1. Germline V lookup: CDR1 MNHEY, CDR2 SMNVEV (reference sequence). V gave up 5 bases and J gave up 1 base; unmatched junction bases: 14. The CDR3 sequence is 18 residues long.

The chain couples TRBV30 to TRBJ2-2; possible D gene TRBD1, 6 bases. The V gene lost 4 bases and the J gene lost 5 bases, with 11 bases spanning the gap. CDR1 and CDR2 from the germline V gene are GTSNPN and SVGIG (reference sequence). The CDR3 is 13 residues long. The CDR3 sequence is CAWTQTGTGELFF. The CDR3 bases are TGTGCCTGGACCCAAACAGGGACCGGGGAGCTGTTTTTT.

This chain uses TRBV7-2 with TRBJ1-1, with TRBD1 as a possible D gene (5 bases). There are 16 residues in the CDR3. The ends were cut back, 5 bases at V and 0 bases at J, with 16 bases in the middle. Germline V gene sequence: CDR1 SGHTA, CDR2 FQGNSA. The CDR3 DNA reads TGTGCCAGCAGCCCTCATGGGGGGATAATGAACACTGAAGCTTTCTTT. Its protein is CASSPHGGIMNTEAFF.

This clone turned up a few times. The chain has TRBV25-1 and TRBJ2-6; no clear D gene. The V end lost 5 bases, the J end lost 0 bases, and 5 bases lay between the germline ends. CDR1 is MGHDK, CDR2 SYGVNS, per germline. There are 14 residues in the CDR3. CDR3 amino acids: CASSFPSGANVLTF. The DNA of the CDR3 is TGTGCCAGCAGTTTCCCCTCTGGGGCCAACGTCCTGACTTTC.

This clone came up a few times. V is TRBV5-1 and J is TRBJ2-6; tentative D call: TRBD1 (6 bases). This CDR3 is 16 amino acids long. The germline V gene has CDR1 SGHRS and CDR2 YFSETQ. Trimming removed 0 bases from V and 1 base from J, with 8 bases in between. The CDR3 coding sequence is TGCGCCAGCAGCTTGGAAGGACAGTCTGGGGCCAACGTCCTGACTTTC. Protein: CASSLEGQSGANVLTF.

CDR3 in amino acids: CASSLGSARANTEAFF. As DNA, the CDR3 is TGCGCCAGCAGCTTGGGATCCGCCCGGGCGAACACTGAAGCTTTCTTT. V gene TRBV5-1 combines with J gene TRBJ1-1, with no clear D. Germline V lookup: CDR1 SGHRS, CDR2 YFSETQ. The V end was cut by 0 bases, the J end by 1 base, with 13 bases between. This CDR3 spans 16 amino acids.

Only a few counts were recorded for this clone. This rearrangement joins TRBV29-1 to TRBJ1-2; D ambiguous. Looked up from germline, CDR1 is SQVTM and CDR2 is ANQGSEA. Deletions cut 1 base from V and 2 bases from J, with 8 bases between. There are 13 residues in the CDR3. CDR3 nucleotide sequence: TGCAGCGTTGAAGTGGTCAGGAACTATGGCTACACCTTC. Its translation: CSVEVVRNYGYTF.

This clone was seen only a few times. The CDR3 spells CASSRRYSSDTQYF. CDR3 DNA: TGTGCCAGTAGTCGTAGGTATAGCAGCGATACGCAGTATTTT. The chain carries TRBV19 and TRBJ2-3; no clear D. Germline assignment: CDR1 LNHDA and CDR2 SQIVND (reference sequence). The germline V and J ends were trimmed by 5 bases and 6 bases, with 15 bases remaining between them. The CDR3 has 14 amino acids. Together with reference TRBV19 and TRBJ2-3, the CDR3 gives the full variable domain: DGGITQSPKYLFRKEGQNVTLSCEQNLNHDAMYWYRQDPGQGLRLIYYSQIVNDFQKGDIAEGYSVSREKKESFPLTVTSAQKNPTAFYLCASSRRYSSDTQYFGPGTRLTVL.

V gene TRBV30 combines with J gene TRBJ1-5; perhaps TRBD1 as D (6 bases). Trimming took off 2 bases at V and 6 bases at J, with 23 bases between the two ends. Germline V gene lookup returns CDR1 GTSNPN and CDR2 SVGIG (reference sequence). The CDR3 has 17 amino acids. The CDR3 loop reads CAWSPAVLRTDIQPQHF. CDR3 in DNA: TGTGCCTGGAGTCCAGCGGTCCTAAGGACAGATATTCAGCCCCAGCATTTT.

This clone was found a few times. This rearrangement joins TRBV10-2 to TRBJ1-2; 9 bases line up with TRBD1. Germline lookup yields CDR1 WSHSY and CDR2 SAAADI. After removal of 4 bases from V and 6 bases from J, the junction contained 3 bases not matched to a gene. The CDR3 is 13 amino acids. The CDR3 region has the DNA TGCGCCAGCAGTGCGGGGGACAGGGATGGCTACACCTTC. As protein: CASSAGDRDGYTF.

V usage is TRBV6-1 and J usage is TRBJ1-1; 7 bases align to TRBD1. The CDR3 has 14 residues. CDR1 and CDR2 (germline): MNHNS, SASEGT. Trimming took 4 bases from V and 4 from J; bases not matched to a gene: 6. CDR3 protein: CASSARQGGTEAFF. The CDR3 region has the DNA TGTGCCAGCAGTGCTCGACAGGGAGGCACTGAAGCTTTCTTT.

V is TRBV25-1 and J is TRBJ1-5; maybe TRBD1 (5 bases). The CDR3 is 12 amino acids. The V end was cut by 8 bases, the J end by 6 bases, with 11 bases between. Germline lookup yields CDR1 MGHDK and CDR2 SYGVNS. The CDR3 nucleotides read TGTGCCAGCTCCAGCGGGGCTCAGCCCCAGCATTTT. As protein: CASSSGAQPQHF.

The V gene is TRBV9, the J gene TRBJ2-1; TRBD2 agrees at 11 bases. The CDR3 is made up of 17 amino acids. With 4 bases clipped from V and 0 bases from J, the junction kept 6 bases outside the gene matches. Germline loops: CDR1 SGDLS, CDR2 YYNGEE. The CDR3 sequence: CASSLRTSGSSYNEQFF. The DNA of the CDR3 is TGTGCCAGCAGCTTAAGAACTAGCGGGAGCTCCTACAATGAGCAGTTCTTC.